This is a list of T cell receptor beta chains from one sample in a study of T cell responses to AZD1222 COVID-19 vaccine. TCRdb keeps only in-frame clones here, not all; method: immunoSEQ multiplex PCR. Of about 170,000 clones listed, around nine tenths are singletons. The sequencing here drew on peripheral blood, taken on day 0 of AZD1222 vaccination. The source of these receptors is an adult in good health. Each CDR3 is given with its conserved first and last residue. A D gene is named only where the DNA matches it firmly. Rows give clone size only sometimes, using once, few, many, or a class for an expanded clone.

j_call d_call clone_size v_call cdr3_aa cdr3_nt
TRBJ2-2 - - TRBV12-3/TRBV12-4 CASSFSNTGELFF TGTGCCAGCAGTTTTTCAAACACCGGGGAGCTGTTTTTT
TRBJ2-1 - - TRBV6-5 CASSYRDSYNEQFF TGTGCCAGCAGTTATCGAGACAGCTACAATGAGCAGTTCTTC
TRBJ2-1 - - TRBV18 CASCGFQGWDEQFF TGTGCCAGCTGCGGTTTTCAGGGATGGGATGAGCAGTTCTTC
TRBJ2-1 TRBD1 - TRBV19 CASSITGGNYNEQFF TGTGCCAGTAGTATAACAGGGGGGAATTACAATGAGCAGTTCTTC
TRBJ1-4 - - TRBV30 CAWSPPGHPEKLFF TGTGCCTGGAGTCCCCCGGGACATCCCGAAAAACTGTTTTTT
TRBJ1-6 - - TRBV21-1 CASSTLKPINSPLHF TGTGCCAGCAGCACTCTAAAACCGATTAATTCACCCCTCCACTTT
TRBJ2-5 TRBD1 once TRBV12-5 CASGLGLLTGDPRETQYF TGTGCTAGTGGTTTAGGCCTCCTCACAGGGGATCCGAGGGAGACCCAGTACTTC
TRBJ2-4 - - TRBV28 CASSLGSILNIQYF TGTGCCAGCAGCCTGGGGAGTATTTTAAACATTCAGTACTTC
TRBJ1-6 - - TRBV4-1 CASSQEGWRGLNSPLHF TGCGCCAGCAGCCAAGAGGGGTGGAGAGGGTTAAATTCACCCCTCCACTTT
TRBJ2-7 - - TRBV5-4 CASSFGTGSYEQYF TGTGCCAGCAGCTTCGGGACGGGCTCCTACGAGCAGTACTTC
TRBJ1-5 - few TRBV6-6 CASSYSWDISNQPQHF TGTGCCAGCAGTTACTCCTGGGACATTAGCAATCAGCCCCAGCATTTT
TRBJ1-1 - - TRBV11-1 CASSLGLNTEAFF TGTGCCAGCAGCTTAGGGCTTAACACTGAAGCTTTCTTT
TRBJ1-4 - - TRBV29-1 CSAQPGRGEKLFF TGCAGCGCCCAACCAGGGAGAGGTGAAAAACTGTTTTTT
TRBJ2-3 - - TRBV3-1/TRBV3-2 CASSTPGYSTDTQYF TGTGCCAGCAGCACCCCGGGGTATAGCACAGATACGCAGTATTTT